This section outlines one T cell receptor (beta chain) sequence together with its context. Its antigen remains unknown. Looked up from germline, CDR1 is GTSNPN and CDR2 is SVGIG (reference sequence). This CDR3 contains 17 residues. J lost 2 bases, V lost 0 bases, and 7 bases had no gene match. Libraries were prepared by immunoSEQ multiplex PCR; TCRdb keeps only in-frame clonotypes and omits some of them. The data contain 100,000 to 150,000 clones, approximately 94% of them seen just once; the ten biggest clones take up over 1%. This sample was taken from a study of cytomegalovirus exposure and HLA in healthy donors. Study-level findings and limits: TCR beta chains numbering roughly 150 were designated cytomegalovirus-associated. Through in vitro validation, three CMV-associated chains were shown to be specific for CMV antigens.

This clonotype originated in a woman between 18 and 29 years old in good health and CMV-seronegative. The source material was PBMCs. V is TRBV30 and J is TRBJ2-6; TRBD1 aligns across 7 bases. CDR3 region: CAWSVIDRVAGANVLTF. The CDR3 coding sequence is TGTGCCTGGAGTGTAATCGACAGGGTTGCTGGGGCCAACGTCCTGACTTTC.